This T cell receptor (beta chain) was recorded in a study of cytomegalovirus exposure and HLA in healthy donors. Study conclusions and caveats: By a later analysis, the bulk of CMV-associated TCR beta chains appeared HLA-restricted. In a later analysis, TCR beta V- and J-gene trimming was associated with a missense DCLRE1C variant.

J gave up 3 bases and V 4 bases, and 17 bases lay outside the gene matches. The germline CDR1 and CDR2 sequences are MGHRA and YSYEKL. The length of the CDR3 is 20 residues. About this clone itself: Its antigen is not known.

Amplification used 60 Vbeta primers and 13 Jbeta primers. Sequencing was performed with immunoSEQ multiplex PCR; in TCRdb, only in-frame clones are kept and a portion is missing. The sample holds some 150,000 clones. The sequencing sample was made of PBMCs. This chain joins TRBV4-1 and TRBJ2-3; 12 positions agree with TRBD2. This receptor was taken from a man in his forties in good health and CMV-seronegative. The CDR3 DNA sequence: TGCGCCAGCAGCCCACTCCCCCCTAGCGGGGGGGCCAGTCCGACAGATACGCAGTATTTT. It encodes CASSPLPPSGGASPTDTQYF.